A selection of T cell receptor beta chains follows, all from one sample in a study of blood T cell repertoires in COVID-19. TCRdb's table, derived via immunoSEQ multiplex PCR, lists solely in-frame clones and lacks some. The table records approximately 50,000 clones, over 90% of them present only once. The sequencing sample was made of peripheral blood. The origin of the receptors is a man aged 50-60 years with active COVID-19. Both conserved end residues are part of each CDR3. Fields, in order: V gene, D gene, J gene, clone size, CDR3 DNA, CDR3 protein. D genes are given only for firm matches. Only part of the rows carry a size: once, few, many, or a class if the clone is expanded.

>TRBV27|NA|TRBJ2-3|NA
TGTGCCAGCAGTTTATGGGGCTCCCTGCGGGGCGATACGCAGTATTTT
CASSLWGSLRGDTQYF
>TRBV7-2|TRBD2|TRBJ2-5|NA
TGTGCCAGCAGCTTACTAGCGGGGGGGCAAGAGACCCAGTACTTC
CASSLLAGGQETQYF
>TRBV5-5|TRBD1|TRBJ1-6|NA
TGTGCCACCCGGACTGGGACAGTTAATTCACCCCTCCACTTT
CATRTGTVNSPLHF
>TRBV5-4|TRBD1|TRBJ1-2|once
TGTGCCAGCAGCTTCGGACAGGCGCGCTATGGCTACACCTTC
CASSFGQARYGYTF
>TRBV28|TRBD1|TRBJ1-5|NA
TGTGCCAGCAGTTCAAGGGGGCGGTTCAATCAGCCCCAGCATTTT
CASSSRGRFNQPQHF
>TRBV7-2|NA|TRBJ1-1|NA
TGTGCCAGCAGATTGGGAGGGGGGACTGAAGCTTTCTTT
CASRLGGGTEAFF
>TRBV6-5|NA|TRBJ1-2|NA
TGTGCCAGCAGTTCCGGACAGAACTATGGCTACACCTTC
CASSSGQNYGYTF
>TRBV7-2|TRBD1|TRBJ1-2|NA
TGTGCCAGCAGCTTAGAAGAAACAGGGGGGAGGGATGGCTACACCTTC
CASSLEETGGRDGYTF
>TRBV27|NA|TRBJ2-2|NA
TGTGCCAGCAAACAGGCGGCCGGGGAGCTGTTTTTT
CASKQAAGELFF
>TRBV9|NA|TRBJ2-2|once
TGTGCCAGCAGCGTAAGGGGGACAACTTACACCGGGGAGCTGTTTTTT
CASSVRGTTYTGELFF
>TRBV4-2|NA|TRBJ2-1|NA
TGTGCCAGCAGCGAGGAGGGCGACAGCTCCTACAATGAGCAGTTCTTC
CASSEEGDSSYNEQFF
>TRBV9|TRBD1|TRBJ1-2|NA
TGTGCCAGCAGCGCAGGACAGGTCACCTATGGCTACACCTTC
CASSAGQVTYGYTF
>TRBV10-3|TRBD1|TRBJ2-7|NA
TGTGCCATCAGTGAGTCGTGGGACAGCTACGAGCAGTACTTC
CAISESWDSYEQYF
>TRBV18|NA|TRBJ1-1|NA
TGTGCCAGCTCACCCCAATCAGAGGGGGGGACTGAAGCTTTCTTT
CASSPQSEGGTEAFF
>TRBV6-2/TRBV6-3|NA|TRBJ2-5|NA
TGTGCCAGCAGTACTGTTCCTGAGACCCAGTACTTC
CASSTVPETQYF
>TRBV27|NA|TRBJ1-1|NA
TGTGCCAGCAGTGTGACAGGCTTTAGAACTGAAGCTTTCTTT
CASSVTGFRTEAFF
>TRBV7-2|TRBD1|TRBJ1-2|NA
TGTGCCAGCAGTTACGGACAGGGAAGTCTCTATGGCTACACCTTC
CASSYGQGSLYGYTF
>TRBV7-9|TRBD1|TRBJ2-6|once
TGTGCCAGCAGCTCCAGACAGGGTACTGGGGCCAACGTCCTGACTTTC
CASSSRQGTGANVLTF
>TRBV18|TRBD1|TRBJ1-2|once
TGTGCCAGCTCACCCCAGGGGACAGGGTTGGACTATGGCTACACCTTC
CASSPQGTGLDYGYTF
>TRBV3-1/TRBV3-2|TRBD1|TRBJ2-2|once
TGTGCCAGCAGCTACGGACAGGGGAACACCGGGGAGCTGTTTTTT
CASSYGQGNTGELFF
>TRBV2|TRBD1|TRBJ2-1|NA
TGTGCCAGCAGTGACCCTCGGACAGGGATCAACAATGAGCAGTTCTTC
CASSDPRTGINNEQFF
>TRBV28|NA|TRBJ1-5|NA
TGTGCCAGCAGTTTCGGGGGGTTGGTAGTAGGTCAGCCCCAGCATTTT
CASSFGGLVVGQPQHF
>TRBV6-5|TRBD2|TRBJ2-5|once
TGTGCCAGCACCGAACAGCGGGGGAGTCAAGAGACCCAGTACTTC
CASTEQRGSQETQYF
>TRBV27|TRBD1|TRBJ2-7|NA
TGTGCCAGCAGTTTATCCGAAAAACAGGGGGCTAGGGACTTC
CASSLSEKQGARDF
>TRBV19|NA|TRBJ1-2|NA
TGTGCCACCCGGGGGGAGGCAGATGGCTACACCTTC
CATRGEADGYTF
>TRBV4-2|NA|TRBJ2-1|NA
TGTGCCAGCAGCCAAGTTTCACACCAGCGGGATGAGCAGTTCTTC
CASSQVSHQRDEQFF
>TRBV5-1|TRBD1|TRBJ2-7|NA
TGCGCCAGCAGCTTGAGAGGACAGGGTTACGAGCAGTACTTC
CASSLRGQGYEQYF
>TRBV19|TRBD2|TRBJ2-1|NA
TGTGCCAGTAGTAGCCCCCCCGGCCTGCTAGCGGGATGGGTGAATGAGCAGTTCTTC
CASSSPPGLLAGWVNEQFF
>TRBV5-1|NA|TRBJ2-2|NA
TGCGCCAGCAGCTTGGCCTCTTTTAGTGTCACCGGGGAGCTGTTTTTT
CASSLASFSVTGELFF
>TRBV28|NA|TRBJ1-5|NA
TGTGCCAGCAGCAACGGGGGGGGTCTAGATCAGCCCCAGCATTTT
CASSNGGGLDQPQHF
>TRBV14|TRBD2|TRBJ2-2|NA
TGTGCCAGCAGCCGCCCGGGACTAGCGGGCACCGGGGAGCTGTTTTTT
CASSRPGLAGTGELFF
>TRBV4-2|TRBD1|TRBJ1-2|NA
TGTGCCAGCAGGGACCACGGGACAGGAAGCTATGGCTACACCTTC
CASRDHGTGSYGYTF
>TRBV11-2|NA|TRBJ1-6|NA
TGTGCCAGCAGCTTAGGGGGAGGGGGTAATTCACCCCTCCACTTT
CASSLGGGGNSPLHF
>TRBV29-1|NA|TRBJ1-2|NA
TGCAGCGTTGACGGCGAGGGTGGTGGCTACACCTTC
CSVDGEGGGYTF
>TRBV7-9|TRBD2|TRBJ2-1|NA
TGTGCCAGCAGCCTCGTCCAAGGACTAGCGGTCTACAATGAGCAGTTCTTC
CASSLVQGLAVYNEQFF
>TRBV6-5|TRBD2|TRBJ2-2|NA
TGTGCCAGCGCTCCGGGGGGGAAGGCGAGGGAGCTGTTTTTT
CASAPGGKARELFF
>TRBV6-2/TRBV6-3|NA|TRBJ2-4|NA
TGTGCCAGCAGCAGGAGGGATCTAGCCAAAAACATTCAGTACTTC
CASSRRDLAKNIQYF
>TRBV3-1/TRBV3-2|TRBD1|TRBJ1-1|NA
TGTGCCAGCAGCCCAAGGATGGGACAGGGGGGGGTGAACACTGAAGCTTTCTTT
CASSPRMGQGGVNTEAFF
>TRBV28|TRBD1|TRBJ2-3|NA
TGTGCCAGCCAAGACAGGGGGCCTTCAGATACGCAGTATTTT
CASQDRGPSDTQYF
>TRBV7-8|NA|TRBJ2-7|NA
TGTGCCAGCAGCACAGTAGACAGTCCGCTACTAAGCTACGAGCAGTACTTC
CASSTVDSPLLSYEQYF
>TRBV28|NA|TRBJ2-4|once
TGTGCCAGCAGTGGGGGCATTGCCAAAAACATTCAGTACTTC
CASSGGIAKNIQYF
>TRBV5-1|TRBD1|TRBJ2-7|NA
TGCGCCAGCAGCTTGACAGGGGAATCGGCCGAGCAGTACTTC
CASSLTGESAEQYF
>TRBV6-6|NA|TRBJ2-3|NA
TGTGCCAGCAGTTACGGGCAGGGAACTAGCACAGATACGCAGTATTTT
CASSYGQGTSTDTQYF
>TRBV3-1/TRBV3-2|TRBD2|TRBJ2-7|NA
TGTGCCAGCAGCCAAGAGCGTAGGAGCGGGAGGGCCGGGGAGCAGTACTTC
CASSQERRSGRAGEQYF